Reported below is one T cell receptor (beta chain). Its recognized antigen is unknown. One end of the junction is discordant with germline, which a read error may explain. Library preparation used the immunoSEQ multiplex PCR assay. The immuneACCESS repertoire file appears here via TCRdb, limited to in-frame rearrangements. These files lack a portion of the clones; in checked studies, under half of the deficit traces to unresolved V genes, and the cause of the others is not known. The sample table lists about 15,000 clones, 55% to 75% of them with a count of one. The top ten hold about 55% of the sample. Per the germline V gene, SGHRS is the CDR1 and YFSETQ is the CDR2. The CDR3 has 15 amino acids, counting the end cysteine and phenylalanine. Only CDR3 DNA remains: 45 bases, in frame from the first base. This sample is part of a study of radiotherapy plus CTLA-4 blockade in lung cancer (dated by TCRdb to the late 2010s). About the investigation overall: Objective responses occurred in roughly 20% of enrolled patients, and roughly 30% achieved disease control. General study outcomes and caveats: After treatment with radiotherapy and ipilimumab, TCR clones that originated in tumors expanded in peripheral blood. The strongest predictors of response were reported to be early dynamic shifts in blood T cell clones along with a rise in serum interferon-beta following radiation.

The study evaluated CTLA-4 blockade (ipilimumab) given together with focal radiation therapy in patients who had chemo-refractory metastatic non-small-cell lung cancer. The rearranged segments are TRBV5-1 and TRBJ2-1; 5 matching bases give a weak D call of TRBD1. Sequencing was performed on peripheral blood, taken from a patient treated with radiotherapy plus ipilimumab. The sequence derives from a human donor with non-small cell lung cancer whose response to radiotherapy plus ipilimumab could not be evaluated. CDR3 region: CASGLGQSSYNEQFF. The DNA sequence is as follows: TGCGCCAGCGGCTTGGGGCAGTCGTCCTACAATGAGCAGTTCTTC.